Below, one T cell receptor (beta chain) is given with its context. This entry is derived from a study of blood T cell repertoires in COVID-19. For the study at large: The United States, Italy and Spain provided the acute and convalescent COVID-19 samples.

Sequencing was performed with immunoSEQ multiplex PCR; in TCRdb, only in-frame clones are kept and a portion is missing. Found here are about 140,000 clones, 88% of them singletons; the top ten hold roughly 2.5%. The CDR3 is made up of 14 amino acids. V shed 5 bases and J 8 bases; nucleotides not matched to a gene: 9. Germline V CDR1 and CDR2: MNHEY, SMNVEV (reference sequence). While infection was still active, Seattle patients were enrolled and then followed longitudinally. The receptor was derived from a human donor with COVID-19, enrolled during active disease. The donor label of this sample is uncertain. Sequencing was done on a sample of peripheral blood. This chain connects TRBV27 to TRBJ1-2; 9 nucleotides align to TRBD1. The CDR3 here is CASSPDGQGSGYTF. The CDR3 DNA sequence: TGTGCCAGCAGTCCCGACGGACAGGGGAGCGGCTACACCTTC.